The rows below give T cell receptor beta chains drawn from one sample of a study of OX40 agonist ivuxolimab in advanced cancers. Method: immunoSEQ multiplex PCR; TCRdb's copy keeps in-frame clones and lacks some. In the table there are more than 85,000 clones, 75% to 95% of which are singletons. Specimen: CD4+ or CD8+ T cells sorted from blood, collected in a trial of the OX40 agonist ivuxolimab. Every receptor here comes from an adult with an advanced solid tumor such as melanoma, head and neck, liver or kidney cancer. Each CDR3 is given with its conserved first and last residue. The D gene is left open where the match is weak. Clone size is shown for a subset of rows, as once, few, many or a class of expanded clone.

J | V | D | size | CDR3 | DNA
TRBJ1-4 | TRBV5-1 | NA | NA | CASSTDSNNEKLFF | TGCGCCAGCAGCACAGACTCCAATAATGAAAAACTGTTTTTT
TRBJ1-3 | TRBV10-3 | NA | NA | CAISESYSGNTIYF | TGTGCCATCAGTGAGTCTTACTCTGGAAACACCATATATTTT
TRBJ2-7 | TRBV15 | NA | NA | CATSRDRVGVSEQYF | TGTGCCACCAGCAGAGATCGGGTGGGGGTCAGCGAGCAGTACTTC
TRBJ1-1 | TRBV30 | NA | NA | CAWKHVNTEAFF | TGTGCCTGGAAACATGTGAACACTGAAGCTTTCTTT
TRBJ2-7 | TRBV6-5 | TRBD1 | NA | CASHPGQGVYEQYF | TGTGCCAGTCACCCGGGACAGGGGGTTTACGAGCAGTACTTC
TRBJ1-4 | TRBV9 | TRBD1 | NA | CASSTGGSANEKLFF | TGTGCCAGCAGCACAGGGGGCTCGGCTAATGAAAAACTGTTTTTT
TRBJ2-1 | TRBV2 | TRBD2 | NA | CASSERAGSYNEQFF | TGTGCCAGCAGTGAAAGAGCGGGATCTTACAATGAGCAGTTCTTC
TRBJ1-1 | TRBV7-2 | NA | NA | CASSRYQGRNTEAFF | TGTGCCAGCAGCCGCTATCAGGGGAGAAACACTGAAGCTTTCTTT
TRBJ2-5 | TRBV30 | NA | NA | CAWNRDQETQYF | TGTGCCTGGAACCGGGACCAAGAGACCCAGTACTTC
TRBJ1-4 | TRBV30 | TRBD1 | NA | CAWRAEGALNEKLFF | TGTGCCTGGAGAGCCGAGGGGGCACTTAATGAAAAACTGTTTTTT
TRBJ2-7 | TRBV10-3 | NA | NA | CAIRDTGMEQYF | TGTGCCATCCGGGACACTGGAATGGAGCAGTACTTC
TRBJ2-5 | TRBV6-6 | NA | NA | CASGLRRKETQYF | TGTGCCAGCGGCCTCAGGCGGAAAGAGACCCAGTACTTC
TRBJ2-2 | TRBV7-9 | NA | NA | CAPTTGAGELFF | TGTGCTCCTACGACCGGAGCCGGGGAGCTGTTTTTT
TRBJ2-1 | TRBV7-8 | TRBD2 | NA | CASSFRLAGGPKDEQFF | TGTGCCAGCAGCTTCCGCCTAGCGGGAGGGCCTAAGGATGAGCAGTTCTTC
TRBJ2-2 | TRBV10-2 | TRBD1 | NA | CASRTAGTANTGELFF | TGCGCCAGCAGGACTGCCGGGACAGCCAACACCGGGGAGCTGTTTTTT
TRBJ2-5 | TRBV5-1 | NA | once | CASSTWREQETQYF | TGCGCCAGCAGTACATGGAGGGAACAAGAGACCCAGTACTTC
TRBJ1-1 | TRBV4-1 | NA | once | CASSQDNTEAFF | TGCGCCAGCAGCCAAGATAACACTGAAGCTTTCTTT
TRBJ2-7 | TRBV25-1 | NA | NA | CASTSTRVWVEQYF | TGTGCCAGCACCTCGACAAGGGTGTGGGTCGAGCAGTACTTC
TRBJ1-2 | TRBV6-5 | TRBD1 | NA | CASSRTGAYGYTF | TGTGCCAGCAGTAGGACAGGTGCCTATGGCTACACCTTC
TRBJ1-4 | TRBV14 | TRBD1 | NA | CASSDYRDRGEKLFF | TGTGCCAGCAGCGACTACCGGGACAGAGGTGAAAAACTGTTTTTT
TRBJ1-1 | TRBV5-1 | NA | NA | CASSFDRQSGTEAFF | TGCGCCAGCAGCTTTGATCGTCAGAGTGGCACTGAAGCTTTCTTT
TRBJ1-1 | TRBV18 | NA | NA | CASSPPGGAGTEAFF | TGTGCCAGCTCGCCCCCCGGGGGCGCCGGCACTGAAGCTTTCTTT
TRBJ2-6 | TRBV7-9 | NA | NA | CASNRSMGQSGANVLTF | TGTGCCAGCAACAGATCAATGGGGCAATCTGGGGCCAACGTCCTGACTTTC
TRBJ2-2 | TRBV5-4 | NA | NA | CASRDGQGGVGELFF | TGTGCCAGCAGAGACGGACAGGGAGGGGTCGGGGAGCTGTTTTTT
TRBJ2-2 | TRBV27 | NA | NA | CASRGLGANTGELFF | TGTGCCAGCCGGGGGCTGGGAGCGAACACCGGGGAGCTGTTTTTT
TRBJ2-7 | TRBV30 | NA | NA | CAWSVTGHEQYF | TGTGCCTGGAGTGTGACGGGGCACGAGCAGTACTTC
TRBJ2-7 | TRBV7-2 | TRBD1 | NA | CASSGQAMGEQYF | TGTGCCAGCAGCGGACAGGCGATGGGGGAGCAGTACTTC
TRBJ1-2 | TRBV29-1 | TRBD1 | NA | CSVVQGTYGYTF | TGCAGCGTGGTACAGGGGACCTATGGCTACACCTTC
TRBJ2-7 | TRBV10-2 | NA | NA | CASSVGLIYEQYF | TGCGCCAGCAGTGTTGGACTAATATACGAGCAGTACTTC
TRBJ2-1 | TRBV19 | TRBD2 | NA | CASSRTGGSSYNEQFF | TGTGCCAGTAGTAGGACCGGGGGGAGCTCCTACAATGAGCAGTTCTTC
TRBJ2-5 | TRBV30 | NA | NA | CAWSVSQETQYF | TGTGCCTGGAGTGTAAGCCAAGAGACCCAGTACTTC
TRBJ2-1 | TRBV28 | NA | NA | CASIPPGPYNEQFF | TGTGCCAGCATCCCCCCGGGACCCTACAATGAGCAGTTCTTC
TRBJ1-2 | TRBV5-1 | TRBD1 | NA | CASSQGQGTDGYTF | TGCGCCAGCAGCCAAGGACAGGGGACAGATGGCTACACCTTC
TRBJ2-3 | TRBV7-8 | TRBD2 | NA | CASSSGGGPDTQYF | TGTGCCAGCAGCTCCGGGGGGGGGCCAGATACGCAGTATTTT
TRBJ1-2 | TRBV5-1 | NA | NA | CASSGGDGLYGYTF | TGCGCCAGCAGCGGGGGGGACGGACTCTATGGCTACACCTTC
TRBJ1-2 | TRBV30 | NA | NA | CAWSVFQEEGYTF | TGTGCCTGGAGTGTCTTCCAGGAGGAGGGCTACACCTTC
TRBJ1-3 | TRBV13 | NA | NA | CASSLEPQDGNTIYF | TGTGCCAGCAGCTTAGAACCCCAGGACGGAAACACCATATATTTT
TRBJ2-7 | TRBV30 | TRBD2 | NA | CAWKGLAGVEQYF | TGTGCCTGGAAAGGACTAGCGGGAGTGGAGCAGTACTTC
TRBJ2-5 | TRBV28 | TRBD2 | NA | CASSGAGGLQETQYF | TGTGCCAGCAGTGGTGCGGGGGGTCTCCAAGAGACCCAGTACTTC
TRBJ1-1 | TRBV10-3 | TRBD1 | NA | CAIRTEQGAQAEAFF | TGTGCCATCAGAACGGAACAGGGGGCGCAGGCTGAAGCTTTCTTT
TRBJ1-1 | TRBV7-2 | NA | NA | CASSPSGVDTEAFF | TGTGCCAGCAGCCCAAGCGGCGTGGACACTGAAGCTTTCTTT
TRBJ2-7 | TRBV10-3 | NA | NA | CATRRSSYEQYF | TGTGCCACACGACGGAGCTCCTACGAGCAGTACTTC
TRBJ1-5 | TRBV28 | NA | NA | CASKKADPGTILKPQHF | TGTGCCAGCAAAAAGGCGGACCCTGGGACAATTCTGAAACCCCAGCATTTT
TRBJ2-7 | TRBV30 | NA | NA | CAWRRGRGPHEQYF | TGTGCCTGGAGGAGGGGACGGGGACCGCACGAGCAGTACTTC
TRBJ2-7 | TRBV28 | NA | NA | CASRPDLTRPYEQYF | TGTGCCAGCAGACCTGACTTAACGCGCCCCTACGAGCAGTACTTC
TRBJ2-5 | TRBV5-1 | TRBD1 | NA | CASSPGTDLMETQYF | TGCGCCAGCAGCCCCGGGACAGACCTTATGGAGACCCAGTACTTC
TRBJ2-7 | TRBV5-4 | NA | NA | CASSLDEGVGQYF | TGTGCCAGCAGCTTGGATGAGGGAGTGGGGCAGTACTTC
TRBJ2-4 | TRBV2 | TRBD1 | NA | CASSGVRTGAALAKNIQYF | TGTGCCAGCAGTGGAGTCAGGACAGGGGCCGCGTTAGCCAAAAACATTCAGTACTTC
TRBJ1-5 | TRBV19 | TRBD1 | once | CASSRTGDNNQPQHF | TGTGCCAGTAGTCGAACAGGGGATAACAATCAGCCCCAGCATTTT
TRBJ2-2 | TRBV11-2 | TRBD2 | NA | CASSSRPGLDTGELFF | TGTGCCAGCAGCTCCCGACCGGGACTAGACACCGGGGAGCTGTTTTTT
TRBJ2-3 | TRBV30 | NA | NA | CACNREADTQYF | TGTGCCTGTAACAGGGAGGCAGATACGCAGTATTTT
TRBJ2-2 | TRBV5-1 | TRBD2 | NA | CASSSGLAGTGELFF | TGCGCCAGCAGCTCGGGTCTAGCGGGGACCGGGGAGCTGTTTTTT
TRBJ1-5 | TRBV4-1 | NA | NA | CASSLGVDQPQHF | TGCGCCAGCAGCCTAGGGGTGGACCAGCCCCAGCATTTT
TRBJ2-1 | TRBV6-5 | NA | NA | CASSYEALSSQQFF | TGTGCCAGCAGTTACGAGGCTTTGTCGTCACAGCAGTTCTTC
TRBJ1-3 | TRBV12-1 | NA | NA | CASSGREGIAIYF | TGTGCCAGCAGCGGGCGGGAGGGGATCGCCATATATTTT
TRBJ2-3 | TRBV5-1 | TRBD2 | NA | CASSPLAGGDTDTQYF | TGCGCCAGCAGCCCATTAGCGGGAGGGGACACAGATACGCAGTATTTT